These 13 T cell receptor beta chains were sequenced from one sample in a study of persistence of HIV-infected CD4 T cells. For these receptors, no antigen is known. This nonspecific control used anti-CD3/anti-CD28 bead stimulation of CD4+ T cells. CD4+ T cells upregulating both CD40 ligand and CD69 were sorted as responding cells. Sequencing used immunoSEQ version 4 in survey mode. Assay: immunoSEQ multiplex PCR; the TCRdb copy retains only in-frame clones and omits some. This table holds around 40,000 clones, roughly 90% found once. The input for sequencing was CD4+ T cells sorted from PBMCs after 18-hour stimulation, taken from a patient who received antiretroviral therapy. These receptors originate from an adult man with HIV who was CMV-seropositive.

In this sample, this clone turned up a few times. The chain uses TRBV2 and TRBJ1-3, with unresolved D. In germline, CDR1 is SNHLY, CDR2 FYNNEI. The V end was cut by 5 bases, the J end by 4 bases, with 18 bases between. The CDR3 consists of 16 residues. The chain's CDR3 is CASSSTGPLYGNTIYF. CDR3 DNA sequence: TGTGCCAGCAGTTCTACCGGGCCTTTATACGGAAACACCATATATTTT.

This sequence joins TRBV6-1 and TRBJ1-5, with D unclear. CDR3 length: 15 residues. V lost 0 bases and J 2 bases, leaving 8 bases between the germline ends. CDR1 and CDR2 (germline): MNHNS, SASEGT. The chain's CDR3 is CASSEAVAGNQPQHF. The CDR3 DNA sequence: TGTGCCAGCAGTGAAGCGGTGGCGGGCAATCAGCCCCAGCATTTT.

In this sample, this clone turned up once. Other DNA sequences within the sample encode an identical CDR3. The chain carries TRBV18 and TRBJ1-5, with a possible D match to TRBD1 (6 bases). CDR3 size: 16 residues. Germline V lookup: CDR1 KGHSH, CDR2 LQKENI. Trimming removed 3 bases from V and 1 base from J, with 13 bases in between. The CDR3 protein is CASSPGGARSNQPQHF. The DNA for the CDR3 is TGTGCCAGCTCACCGGGGGGGGCCCGAAGCAATCAGCCCCAGCATTTT.

This clone showed up just once. A read error may account for a junction end that differs from germline. This chain links TRBV2 with TRBJ2-7, with D unresolved. This CDR3 has 11 residues. Per germline, CDR1 SNHLY and CDR2 FYNNEI. The CDR3 is CASSGSSEQYF. The DNA of the CDR3 is TGTGCCAGCAGTGGGTCCTCCGAGCAGTACTTC.

The chain carries TRBV5-8 and TRBJ2-7; D remains ambiguous. The germline CDR1 and CDR2 sequences are SGHTS and YDEGEE. The CDR3 consists of 13 residues. Trimming removed 2 bases at V and 6 bases at J, with 12 bases between. The CDR3 loop is CASSLGPATEQYF. CDR3 DNA sequence: TGTGCCAGCAGCTTAGGGCCTGCCACCGAGCAGTACTTC.

The CDR3: CASSATGGTTDTQYF. CDR3 DNA: TGTGCCAGCAGCGCGACAGGGGGGACGACAGATACGCAGTATTTT. The chain combines TRBV9 with TRBJ2-3, with TRBD1 matching over 9 bases. V trimming: 3 bases; J trimming: 3 bases; junction bases outside the gene matches: 5. Germline CDR1 reads SGDLS; CDR2 reads YYNGEE. The CDR3 is made up of 15 amino acids.

The chain carries TRBV4-1 and TRBJ1-4; 8 bases match TRBD1. V lost 2 bases and J lost 7; bases outside the gene matches: 12. There are 17 residues in the CDR3. The germline V gene has CDR1 MGHRA and CDR2 YSYEKL. In nucleotides, the CDR3 is TGCGCCAGCAGCCAAACTTCGACCAGGACAGGGACTGAAAAACTGTTTTTT. Translated, it gives CASSQTSTRTGTEKLFF.

The V gene is TRBV5-1, the J gene TRBJ2-7; TRBD1 agrees at 9 bases. With V trimmed by 2 bases and J by 7 bases, 10 bases remained unmatched. CDR3 size: 15 residues. Germline CDR1 is SGHRS and CDR2 is YFSETQ. The DNA for the CDR3 is TGCGCCAGCAGCTTTGGACAGGGGCTTTTGGGTGAGCAGTACTTC. Protein: CASSFGQGLLGEQYF.

The rearrangement links TRBV27 to TRBJ1-1, with 10 bases matching TRBD1. V lost 6 bases, J lost 9 bases, and 4 bases stayed unmatched. Germline V gene lookup returns CDR1 MNHEY and CDR2 SMNVEV (reference sequence). CDR3 length: 12 residues. CDR3 coding DNA: TGTGCCAGCAGGCTAGACAGGGGGCAAGCTTTCTTT. This gives the protein CASRLDRGQAFF.

The chain couples TRBV12-5 to TRBJ2-7; a possible D gene is TRBD2 (5 bases). CDR1 is LGHNT and CDR2 is FRNRAP in the germline V gene. The V gene lost 0 bases and the J gene lost 5 bases, with 17 bases spanning the gap. This CDR3 comprises 16 residues. CDR3 in amino acids: CASGLVLRGLSDEQYF. The CDR3 nucleotides read TGTGCTAGTGGTTTGGTACTACGTGGACTGAGCGACGAGCAGTACTTC.

V gene TRBV12-5 combines with J gene TRBJ2-1; 8 nucleotides match TRBD2. This CDR3 is built from 20 residues. Per the germline V gene, CDR1 is LGHNT and CDR2 is FRNRAP. V shed 6 bases and J 4 bases; nucleotides not matched to a gene: 23. In DNA, the CDR3 is TGTGCTAGTGGGCCCCCCGGGCGGGGGGCCCAACAAGCGGTATACAATGAGCAGTTCTTC. This sequence encodes CASGPPGRGAQQAVYNEQFF.

The chain recombines TRBV18 with TRBJ1-1; TRBD1 is a possible D gene (5 bases). V lost 6 bases and J lost 3, with 11 bases in between. CDR1 KGHSH and CDR2 LQKENI come from the germline V gene. The CDR3 has 13 residues. CDR3 sequence (DNA): TGTGCCAGCTCCCAGGGTGGGGACACTGAAGCTTTCTTT. This encodes CASSQGGDTEAFF.

The V gene is TRBV18, the J gene TRBJ1-5, with 8 bases fitting TRBD1. V lost 2 bases to trimming and J lost 4 bases; unmatched junction nucleotides: 4. CDR1 KGHSH and CDR2 LQKENI come from the germline V gene. The CDR3 extends over 15 amino acids. CDR3 coding DNA: TGTGCCAGCTCACCAGGGACAGGTACGAATCAGCCCCAGCATTTT. Translating gives CASSPGTGTNQPQHF.